This T cell receptor (beta chain) was observed in a study of T cell repertoires in cytomegalovirus infection. Each CDR3 protein is one row after TCRdb ran MiXCR on the reads. Of roughly 760,000 distinct CDR3 sequences listed, less than 40% are singletons. The CDR3 has 15 amino acids. The germline V gene has CDR1 LNHNV and CDR2 YYDKDF (reference sequence). About this clonotype: Relative to the germline gene, one junction end is altered; a read error may explain this.

Material for sequencing was PBMCs. The receptor was derived from a human donor in good health (CMV status not recorded). Some clones in this sample may be carry-over from other donors' samples. This chain uses TRBV15 with TRBJ2-7; TRBD1 matches 8 bases. Here the CDR3 reads CSTSRTQGDTYEQYF. The CDR3 nucleotides are TGTTCCACCAGCAGGACACAGGGGGATACGTACGAGCAGTACTTC.